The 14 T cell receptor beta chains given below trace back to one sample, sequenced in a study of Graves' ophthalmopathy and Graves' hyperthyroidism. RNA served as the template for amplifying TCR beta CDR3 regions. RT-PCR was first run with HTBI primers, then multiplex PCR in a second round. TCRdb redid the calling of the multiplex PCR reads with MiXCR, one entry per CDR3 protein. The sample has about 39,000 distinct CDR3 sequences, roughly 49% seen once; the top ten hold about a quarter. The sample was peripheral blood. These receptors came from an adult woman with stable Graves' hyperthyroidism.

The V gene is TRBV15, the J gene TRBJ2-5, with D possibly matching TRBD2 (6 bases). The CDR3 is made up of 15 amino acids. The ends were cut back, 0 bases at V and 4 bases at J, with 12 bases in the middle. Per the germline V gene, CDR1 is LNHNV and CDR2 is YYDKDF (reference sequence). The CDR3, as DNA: TGTGCCACCAGCAGAGATCGAGGGCGGGGAGAGACCCAGTACTTC. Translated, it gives CATSRDRGRGETQYF.

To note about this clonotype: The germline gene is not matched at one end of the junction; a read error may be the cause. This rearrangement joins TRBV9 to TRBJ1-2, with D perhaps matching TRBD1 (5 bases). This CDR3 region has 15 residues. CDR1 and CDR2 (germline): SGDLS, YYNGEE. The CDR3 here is CAGSGDPGGFGGCTF. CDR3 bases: TGTGCCGGCAGCGGAGATCCGGGGGGTTTTGGTGGCTGCACCTTC.

The CDR3 bases are TGTGCCAGCAGTGAGGCGGAAGCCTTTGCACCCCTCCACTTT. It specifies CASSEAEAFAPLHF. The chain has TRBV25-1 and TRBJ1-6; D not resolved. Trimming shortened V by 3 bases and J by 11 bases, and 14 bases separated the two germline ends. In germline, CDR1 is MGHDK, CDR2 SYGVNS. CDR3 length equals 14 residues. Variable domain in full (rest from reference TRBV25-1 and TRBJ1-6): EADIYQTPRYLVIGTGKKITLECSQTMGHDKMYWYQQDPGMELHLIHYSYGVNSTEKGDLSSESTVSRIRTEHFPLTLESARPSHTSQYLCASSEAEAFAPLHFGNGTRLTVT.

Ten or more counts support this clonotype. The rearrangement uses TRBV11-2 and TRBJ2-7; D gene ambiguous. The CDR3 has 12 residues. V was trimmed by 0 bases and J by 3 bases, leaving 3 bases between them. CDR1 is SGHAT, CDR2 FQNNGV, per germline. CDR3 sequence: CASSLESYEQYF. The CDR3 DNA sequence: TGTGCCAGCAGCTTAGAGAGCTACGAGCAGTACTTC.

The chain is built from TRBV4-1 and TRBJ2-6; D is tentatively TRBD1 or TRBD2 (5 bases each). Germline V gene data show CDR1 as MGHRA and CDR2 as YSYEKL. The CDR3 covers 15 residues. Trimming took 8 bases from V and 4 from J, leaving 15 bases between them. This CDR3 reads CASGIGTVGANVLTF. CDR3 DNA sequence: TGCGCCAGCGGCATTGGGACGGTGGGGGCCAACGTCCTGACTTTC.

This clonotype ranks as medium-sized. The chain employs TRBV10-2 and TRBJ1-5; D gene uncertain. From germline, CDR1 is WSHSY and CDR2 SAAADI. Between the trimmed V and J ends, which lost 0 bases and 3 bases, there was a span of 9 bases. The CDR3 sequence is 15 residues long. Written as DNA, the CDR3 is TGCGCCAGCAGTGAGTCGATAGAAAACAATCAGCCCCAGCATTTT. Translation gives CASSESIENNQPQHF.

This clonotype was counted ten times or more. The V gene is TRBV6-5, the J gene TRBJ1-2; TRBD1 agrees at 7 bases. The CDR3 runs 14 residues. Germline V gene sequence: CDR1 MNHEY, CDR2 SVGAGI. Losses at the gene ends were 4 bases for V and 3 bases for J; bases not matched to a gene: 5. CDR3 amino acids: CASSFMTGYYGYTF. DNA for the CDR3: TGTGCCAGCAGTTTTATGACAGGGTACTATGGCTACACCTTC.

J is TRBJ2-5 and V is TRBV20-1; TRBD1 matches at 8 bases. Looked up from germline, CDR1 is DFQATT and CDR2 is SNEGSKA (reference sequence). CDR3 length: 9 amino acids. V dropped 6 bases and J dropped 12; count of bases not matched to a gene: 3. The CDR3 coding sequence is TGCAGTGCGAGGGGACAGGAGTACTTC. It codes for CSARGQEYF.

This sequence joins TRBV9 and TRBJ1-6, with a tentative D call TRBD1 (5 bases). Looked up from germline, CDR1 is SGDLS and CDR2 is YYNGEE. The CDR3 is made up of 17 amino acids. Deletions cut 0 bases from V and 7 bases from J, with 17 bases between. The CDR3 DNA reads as TGTGCCAGCAGCGTAGGCCGGGACGCAGGGCCCAATTCACCCCTCCACTTT. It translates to CASSVGRDAGPNSPLHF.

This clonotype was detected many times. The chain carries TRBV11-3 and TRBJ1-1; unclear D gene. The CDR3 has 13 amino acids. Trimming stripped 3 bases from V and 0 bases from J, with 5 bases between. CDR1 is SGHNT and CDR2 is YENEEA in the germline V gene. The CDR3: CASSLRMNTEAFF. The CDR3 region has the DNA TGTGCCAGCAGCTTGCGGATGAACACTGAAGCTTTCTTT.

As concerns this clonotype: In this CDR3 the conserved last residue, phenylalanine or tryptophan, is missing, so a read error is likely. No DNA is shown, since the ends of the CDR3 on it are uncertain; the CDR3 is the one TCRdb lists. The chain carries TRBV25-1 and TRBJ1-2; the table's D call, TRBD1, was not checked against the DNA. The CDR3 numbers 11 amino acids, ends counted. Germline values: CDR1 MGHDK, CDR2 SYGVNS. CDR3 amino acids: CAISGDRGFSL.

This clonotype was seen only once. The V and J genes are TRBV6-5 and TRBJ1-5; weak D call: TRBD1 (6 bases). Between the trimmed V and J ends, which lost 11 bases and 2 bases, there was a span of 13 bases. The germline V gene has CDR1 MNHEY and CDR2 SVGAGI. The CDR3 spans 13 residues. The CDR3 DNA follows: TGTGCCGTGAGGGGGGACGGCAATCAGCCCCAGCATTTT. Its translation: CAVRGDGNQPQHF.

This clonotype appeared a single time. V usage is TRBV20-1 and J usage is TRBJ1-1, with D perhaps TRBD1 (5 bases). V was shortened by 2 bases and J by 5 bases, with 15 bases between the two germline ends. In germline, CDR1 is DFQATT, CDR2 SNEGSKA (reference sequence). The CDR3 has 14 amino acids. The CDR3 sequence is CSARPGTSGTEAFF. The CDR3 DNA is TGCAGTGCTAGACCTGGGACGTCTGGGACTGAAGCTTTCTTT.

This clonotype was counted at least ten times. CDR3 in DNA: TGTGCCAGTAGTATAACAGGGGGCGGCAATCAGCCCCAGCATTTT. Its translation is CASSITGGGNQPQHF. J is TRBJ1-5 and V is TRBV19, with 9 bases matching TRBD1. The CDR3 has 15 amino acids. In germline, CDR1 is LNHDA, CDR2 SQIVND (reference sequence). V gave up 2 bases and J gave up 2 bases; unmatched junction bases: 1. The full variable domain, rest sourced from reference TRBV19 and TRBJ1-5, is DGGITQSPKYLFRKEGQNVTLSCEQNLNHDAMYWYRQDPGQGLRLIYYSQIVNDFQKGDIAEGYSVSREKKESFPLTVTSAQKNPTAFYLCASSITGGGNQPQHFGDGTRLSIL.